The 20 T cell receptor beta chains in this list originate from one sample, sequenced in a study of T cell changes during pregnancy in multiple sclerosis. Sequencing was performed with immunoSEQ multiplex PCR; in TCRdb, only in-frame clones are kept and a portion is missing. The sample includes approximately 44,000 clones, 92% of them seen just once. The material sequenced was CD4+ T cells from peripheral blood mononuclear cells, taken in the third trimester of pregnancy. These receptors were taken from a female donor with multiple sclerosis, enrolled in a pregnancy study.

The chain joins TRBV5-6 to TRBJ2-7; 13 nucleotides line up with TRBD2. The CDR3 is 16 residues long. V was clipped by 0 bases and J by 6 bases; unmatched bases: 6. The germline V gene encodes CDR1 SGHDT and CDR2 YYEEEE. CDR3 region: CASSLGRTSGSGEQYF. CDR3 DNA: TGTGCCAGCAGCTTGGGGCGGACTAGCGGGAGTGGCGAGCAGTACTTC.

This chain uses TRBV2 with TRBJ2-5; D is ambiguous. Germline CDR1 reads SNHLY; CDR2 reads FYNNEI. CDR3 size: 14 residues. Between the trimmed V and J ends, which lost 7 bases and 2 bases, there was a span of 14 bases. DNA of the CDR3: TGTGCCAGCATGCAGAACGTCGCACAAGAGACCCAGTACTTC. Its translation: CASMQNVAQETQYF. Full variable domain (remainder filled in from reference TRBV2 and TRBJ2-5): EPEVTQTPSHQVTQMGQEVILRCVPISNHLYFYWYRQILGQKVEFLVSFYNNEISEKSEIFDDQFSVERPDGSNFTLKIRSTKLEDSAMYFCASMQNVAQETQYFGPGTRLLVL.

The V and J genes are TRBV9 and TRBJ2-7; 9 nucleotides line up with TRBD1. The J segment lost 1 base and the V segment lost 0 bases, leaving 5 bases of the junction unmatched. Looked up from germline, CDR1 is SGDLS and CDR2 is YYNGEE. CDR3 length: 16 amino acids. CDR3 DNA sequence: TGTGCCAGCAGCGTAGGAGAAGGACAGGGGTCCTACGAGCAGTACTTC. It is translated as CASSVGEGQGSYEQYF.

The chain couples TRBV6-5 to TRBJ2-1; D perhaps matches TRBD2 (6 bases). Germline-derived CDR1 and CDR2 are MNHEY and SVGAGI. V lost 2 bases and J 8 bases, leaving 16 bases between the germline ends. The CDR3 contains 15 residues. CDR3 loop: CASSYGGGPPDEQFF. CDR3 coding DNA: TGTGCCAGCAGTTACGGGGGAGGCCCCCCGGATGAGCAGTTCTTC.

The genes are TRBV9 and TRBJ1-3, with 7 bases lining up with TRBD1. V was clipped by 4 bases and J by 2 bases; unmatched bases: 12. The CDR3 extends over 17 amino acids. Germline assignment: CDR1 SGDLS and CDR2 YYNGEE. CDR3 protein: CASSTLGTVKTGNTIYF. The CDR3, as DNA: TGTGCCAGCAGCACCCTCGGGACAGTCAAAACTGGAAACACCATATATTTT.

This rearrangement joins TRBV7-2 to TRBJ2-1; 15 bases are a match to TRBD2. This CDR3 comprises 17 residues. Germline V gene data show CDR1 as SGHTA and CDR2 as FQGNSA. Losses at the gene ends were 2 bases for V and 8 bases for J; bases not matched to a gene: 7. CDR3 loop: CASSLTPGLAGGDEQFF. The CDR3 coding sequence is TGTGCCAGCAGCTTAACCCCAGGACTAGCGGGAGGGGATGAGCAGTTCTTC.

This clone occurred once. At one end the junction does not follow the germline gene, possibly because of a read error. The V call is TRBV28, the J call TRBJ1-2; 8 bases line up with TRBD1. Germline V lookup: CDR1 MDHEN, CDR2 SYDVKM. The CDR3 has 11 residues. The CDR3 sequence: CASSLDRGRLF. The DNA of the CDR3 is TGTGCCAGCAGTCTCGACAGGGGAAGGCTCTTC.

The chain carries TRBV18 and TRBJ2-1, with TRBD2 identical over 9 bases. Germline V gene data show CDR1 as KGHSH and CDR2 as LQKENI. This CDR3 is built from 17 residues. V gave up 3 bases and J gave up 7 bases; unmatched junction bases: 13. The CDR3 nucleotides read TGTGCCAGCTCACCGATTAGCGGGAGCGTTTCGGGGAATGAGCAGTTCTTC. Protein sequence: CASSPISGSVSGNEQFF.

This clone turned up a few times. This chain joins TRBV6-5 and TRBJ1-1; D gene ambiguous. Trimming left V 2 bases short and J 0 bases short, with 4 bases between. The CDR3 consists of 13 residues. CDR1 is MNHEY, CDR2 SVGAGI, per germline. The CDR3 loop is CASSYRVNTEAFF. The CDR3 DNA reads TGTGCCAGCAGTTACCGGGTGAACACTGAAGCTTTCTTT.

The chain has TRBV19 and TRBJ1-4, with no clear D. CDR3 length: 11 amino acids. The V end lost 10 bases, the J end lost 7 bases, and 10 bases lay between the germline ends. The germline CDR1 and CDR2 sequences are LNHDA and SQIVND (reference sequence). CDR3 residues: CATREGEKLFF. Here the CDR3 DNA reads TGTGCCACTCGAGAGGGTGAAAAACTGTTTTTT.

The rearrangement uses TRBV4-1 and TRBJ1-2, with D unresolved. Germline V gene data show CDR1 as MGHRA and CDR2 as YSYEKL. V lost 1 base, J lost 4 bases, and 7 bases lay in between. The CDR3 covers 13 residues. CDR3 amino acids: CASSQAGVYGYTF. CDR3 nucleotide sequence: TGCGCCAGCAGCCAAGCCGGAGTCTATGGCTACACCTTC.

This clone was observed a single time. V usage is TRBV29-1 and J usage is TRBJ2-3; 8 bases map to TRBD2. CDR1 is SQVTM and CDR2 is ANQGSEA in the germline V gene. Losses at the gene ends were 6 bases for V and 2 bases for J; bases not matched to a gene: 13. The CDR3 has 16 amino acids. The DNA for the CDR3 is TGCAGCGTCCAGGGGTTAGTAGCGGGAAACACAGATACGCAGTATTTT. Protein product: CSVQGLVAGNTDTQYF.

The genes are TRBV11-2 and TRBJ2-3, with TRBD2 matching over 13 bases. The ends lost 5 bases at V and 7 bases at J; junction bases unmatched: 12. Germline V gene lookup returns CDR1 SGHAT and CDR2 FQNNGV. The CDR3 covers 17 residues. DNA for the CDR3: TGTGCCAGCAGCCACGGGACTAGCGGGACAACAAGAAATACGCAGTATTTT. Amino acid sequence: CASSHGTSGTTRNTQYF.

This chain joins TRBV28 and TRBJ2-7; D may be TRBD1 (5 bases). CDR3 length: 15 residues. Trimming left V 6 bases short and J 7 bases short, with 22 bases between. Germline loops: CDR1 MDHEN, CDR2 SYDVKM. The DNA for the CDR3 is TGTGCCAGCAGCCATAACACAGGCATGATTGGGGAGCAGTACTTC. This codes for CASSHNTGMIGEQYF.

This chain joins TRBV19 and TRBJ2-7, with TRBD2 matching over 8 bases. V shed 3 bases and J 2 bases; nucleotides not matched to a gene: 6. The CDR3 loop spans 15 amino acids. From germline, CDR1 is LNHDA and CDR2 SQIVND (reference sequence). Written as DNA, the CDR3 is TGTGCCAGTAGTATCCTTGCGGGAGGCCCCTACGAGCAGTACTTC. Translated: CASSILAGGPYEQYF.

V gene TRBV27 combines with J gene TRBJ2-3; 9 positions match TRBD1. The CDR3 has 15 amino acids. V lost 6 bases to trimming and J lost 2 bases; unmatched junction nucleotides: 6. CDR1 is MNHEY and CDR2 is SMNVEV in the germline V gene (reference sequence). This CDR3 is CASRADRGNTDTQYF. CDR3 bases: TGTGCCAGCAGGGCGGACAGGGGAAACACAGATACGCAGTATTTT.

The CDR3 DNA sequence: TGCGCCAGCAGCCAAGACCCGGGGGGTGAAAAACTGTTTTTT. Translating gives CASSQDPGGEKLFF. This sequence joins TRBV4-1 and TRBJ1-4, with D possibly TRBD1 on 5 matching bases. V was pared by 0 bases and J by 7 bases, with 9 bases between. CDR1 MGHRA and CDR2 YSYEKL come from the germline V gene. The CDR3 extends over 14 amino acids.

The chain couples TRBV25-1 to TRBJ2-3, with D perhaps TRBD2 (5 bases). The CDR3 sequence is 13 residues long. Germline-derived CDR1 and CDR2 are MGHDK and SYGVNS. V lost 6 bases to trimming and J lost 8 bases, with 15 bases between them. CDR3 sequence: CASSTTGSGTQYF. CDR3 DNA: TGTGCCAGCAGCACAACGGGGTCCGGTACGCAGTATTTT.

The rearrangement uses TRBV19 and TRBJ1-2; tentatively, D is TRBD1 (6 bases). V was trimmed by 3 bases and J by 5 bases, leaving 16 bases between them. Germline CDR1 LNHDA, CDR2 SQIVND (reference sequence). The CDR3 consists of 15 residues. The CDR3, as DNA: TGTGCCAGTAGTATCTACGGGGAGGGGGGGTATGGCTACACCTTC. Its protein product is CASSIYGEGGYGYTF.

V usage is TRBV30 and J usage is TRBJ1-3, with unresolved D. Between the trimmed V and J ends, which lost 2 bases and 4 bases, there was a span of 6 bases. Germline values: CDR1 GTSNPN, CDR2 SVGIG (reference sequence). The CDR3 consists of 12 residues. CDR3 loop: CAWSLAGNTIYF. DNA of the CDR3: TGTGCCTGGAGTCTGGCCGGAAACACCATATATTTT.